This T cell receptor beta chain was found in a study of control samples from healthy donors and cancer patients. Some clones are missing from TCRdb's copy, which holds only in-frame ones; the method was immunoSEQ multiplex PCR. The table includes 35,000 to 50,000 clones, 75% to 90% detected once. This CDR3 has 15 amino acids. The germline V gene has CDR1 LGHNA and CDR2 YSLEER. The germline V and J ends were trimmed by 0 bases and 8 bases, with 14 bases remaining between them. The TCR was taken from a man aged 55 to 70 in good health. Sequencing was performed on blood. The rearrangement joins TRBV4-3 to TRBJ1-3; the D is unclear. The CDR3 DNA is TGCGCCAGCAGCCAAGAAAGGTGGTCCGTGGACACCATATATTTT. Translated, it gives CASSQERWSVDTIYF.